This T cell receptor (beta chain) was recovered during a study of T cell repertoires in cytomegalovirus infection. Turning to the study itself: Based on public TCR beta signatures, there were indications of CMV infection and of a matching HLA type.

Each CDR3 protein is one row after TCRdb ran MiXCR on the reads. The sample includes 680,000 or so distinct CDR3 sequences, around 32% of them seen just once. The CDR3 is 15 amino acids. CDR1 and CDR2 from the germline V gene are MNHEY and SMNVEV (reference sequence). The V end lost 8 bases, the J end lost 1 base, and 16 bases lay between the germline ends. This clonotype came up a few times. Its antigen is unidentified. The sequence came from a human donor in good health (CMV status not recorded). Some clones in this sample may be carry-over from other donors' samples. The material was cultured PBMCs, obtained from culture after CMV antigen stimulation. V is TRBV27 and J is TRBJ2-3; maybe TRBD2 (5 bases). The CDR3 reads CASGRGGLRTDTQYF. Here the CDR3 DNA reads TGTGCCAGCGGCCGCGGAGGCCTGCGCACAGATACGCAGTATTTT.